This record covers a single TCR beta chain. Within the sample, other DNA sequences also encode this same CDR3. The data belong to a study of shared clonotypes between healthy human individuals. Study-wide background: Each donor contributed plates that comprised three CD4 naive, three CD4 memory, two CD8 naive and one CD8 memory.

Deep-level settings were used for running the assay. Some clones are missing from TCRdb's copy, which holds only in-frame ones; the method was immunoSEQ multiplex PCR. The sample consists of millions of clones, approximately 93% of them appearing once. V lost 3 bases, J lost 0 bases, and 6 bases lay in between. Germline CDR1 reads GTSNPN; CDR2 reads SVGIG (reference sequence). The CDR3 loop spans 13 amino acids. The J gene is TRBJ2-1, the V gene TRBV30; no clear D. The receptor comes from a man aged 18 to 29 in good health. Some clones in this sample may be carry-over from other donors' samples. The sequenced material came from naive CD4+ T cells from PBMCs. Noted subset: CD45RA+ positively selected. The CDR3 nucleotides read TGTGCCTGGAGCGAGGACTCCTACAATGAGCAGTTCTTC. Its translation: CAWSEDSYNEQFF.